The clone carrying this T cell receptor beta chain was detected once. The CDR3 contains 14 residues. CDR1 and CDR2 from the germline V gene are SGHDT and YYEEEE. V lost 4 bases, J lost 6 bases, and 6 bases stayed unmatched. The sample originates from a study of control samples from healthy donors and cancer patients. Clones were read by immunoSEQ multiplex PCR, and TCRdb kept only the in-frame ones, dropping some. The table lists approximately 150,000 clones, roughly 94% of them singletons. The TCR originated in a woman aged 18-29 years in good health. This chain connects TRBV5-6 to TRBJ2-2; 7 bases are shared with TRBD1. The sequenced material came from blood. The CDR3 DNA reads TGTGCCAGCAGCATCAACAGGGGACCCGGGGAGCTGTTTTTT. Encoded protein: CASSINRGPGELFF.